A single sample gave rise to the 15 T cell receptor beta chains below, sequenced in a study of blood T cells in healthy people across ages. It was with a sample-barcoded 5' primer and a J-beta primer mix that a second PCR of about 6 to 12 cycles was run. TCRdb called the 5' RACE reads again in MiXCR, with one record for every CDR3 protein. The repertoire holds approximately 800,000 distinct CDR3 sequences, with around half as singletons. The sample was blood. The receptors derive from a man older than 75 in good health.

This clonotype was counted between two and nine times. The V gene is TRBV28, the J gene TRBJ2-3; 8 bases fit TRBD2. Per germline, CDR1 MDHEN and CDR2 SYDVKM. The CDR3 runs 15 residues. After removal of 4 bases from V and 1 base from J, the junction contained 4 bases not matched to a gene. CDR3 protein: CASSSPAGGTDTQYF. CDR3 nucleotides: TGTGCCAGCAGTTCACCAGCGGGAGGCACAGATACGCAGTATTTT.

A note on this clonotype: Just one base apart from a much larger clone, this may be a read error. V usage is TRBV5-1 and J usage is TRBJ1-1; D not resolved. This CDR3 region has 14 residues. Trimming removed 5 bases from V and 2 bases from J, with 13 bases in between. Germline assignment: CDR1 SGHRS and CDR2 YFSETQ. CDR3 residues: CASRLEGVNTEAFF. The CDR3 DNA follows: TGCGCCAGCAGGCTGGAGGGCGTTAACACTGAAGCTTTCTTT.

DNA of the CDR3: TGCGCCAGCAGCCAAGGGACTAGCGGGAGTGGGGAGACCCAGTACTTC. Protein sequence: CASSQGTSGSGETQYF. V usage is TRBV4-3 and J usage is TRBJ2-5; 13 bases line up with TRBD2. Trimming at V came to 1 base and at J to 5 bases, leaving 4 bases not matched to a gene. Germline CDR1 is LGHNA and CDR2 is YSLEER. This CDR3 comprises 16 residues.

In regard to this clonotype: One base away lies a much larger clone, so this may be a sequencing read error. The chain uses TRBV6-4 and TRBJ2-1, with 9 bases lining up with TRBD2. The DNA matches TRBJ2-7 better at its end, which makes the J call doubtful. Germline V gene data show CDR1 as MRHNA and CDR2 as SNTAGT. The CDR3 length is 13 residues. CDR3 in amino acids: CASSPGTSNEQYF. The CDR3 DNA is TGTGCCAGCAGTCCCGGGACTAGCAATGAGCAGTACTTC.

The V call is TRBV7-2, the J call TRBJ2-7; TRBD1 aligns across 8 bases. With 0 bases clipped from V and 0 bases from J, the junction kept 10 bases outside the gene matches. This CDR3 has 18 amino acids. Germline CDR1 is SGHTA and CDR2 is FQGNSA. The CDR3 is CASSLAFVGTGDSYEQYF. The CDR3 DNA follows: TGTGCCAGCAGCTTAGCGTTTGTCGGGACAGGAGACTCCTACGAGCAGTACTTC. Based on the CDR3 plus reference TRBV7-2 and TRBJ2-7, the full variable domain is GAGVSQSPSNKVTEKGKDVELRCDPISGHTALYWYRQSLGQGLEFLIYFQGNSAPDKSGLPSDRFSAERTGGSVSTLTIQRTQQEDSAVYLCASSLAFVGTGDSYEQYFGPGTRLTVT.

In the case of this clonotype: At one boundary the junction diverges from the germline segment, which might be a read error. This rearrangement joins TRBV27 to TRBJ1-2; 7 nucleotides line up with TRBD1. Germline CDR1 MNHEY, CDR2 SMNVEV (reference sequence). This CDR3 contains 15 residues. CDR3 amino acids: CACSVWGQSLDGYTF. The CDR3 nucleotides read TGTGCCTGCAGTGTATGGGGACAGAGTCTCGATGGCTACACCTTC.

This clonotype appeared a few times. The chain recombines TRBV7-2 with TRBJ2-3, with 7 bases identical to TRBD1. V shed 2 bases and J 6 bases; nucleotides not matched to a gene: 8. This CDR3 has 15 amino acids. CDR1 is SGHTA and CDR2 is FQGNSA in the germline V gene. CDR3 sequence: CASSLSAGGADTQYF. Here the CDR3 DNA reads TGTGCCAGCAGCTTAAGTGCAGGGGGAGCGGATACGCAGTATTTT.

The chain has TRBV29-1 and TRBJ2-7; TRBD1 or TRBD2 may be the D gene (6 bases each). Deletions cut 2 bases from V and 3 bases from J, with 11 bases between. The CDR3 has 13 residues. CDR1 and CDR2 (germline): SQVTM, ANQGSEA. The CDR3 DNA reads TGCAGCGTTGAAACGGGGGCTATCTACGAGCAGTACTTC. Protein: CSVETGAIYEQYF.

This clonotype was picked up a small number of times. The chain carries TRBV14 and TRBJ2-3; D is undetermined. The V gene lost 3 bases and the J gene lost 8 bases, with 9 bases spanning the gap. Germline CDR1 is SGHDN and CDR2 is FVKESK. The CDR3 consists of 12 residues. The CDR3 spells CASSQPSRTQYF. Written as DNA, the CDR3 is TGTGCCAGCAGCCAGCCCAGCCGTACGCAGTATTTT.

CDR3 region: CSVEVTRYEQYF. The CDR3, as DNA: TGCAGCGTTGAAGTTACTCGGTACGAGCAGTACTTC. This sequence joins TRBV29-1 and TRBJ2-7; D unresolved. Germline assignment: CDR1 SQVTM and CDR2 ANQGSEA. The CDR3 loop spans 12 amino acids. Trimming shortened V by 1 base and J by 4 bases, and 8 bases separated the two germline ends.

V usage is TRBV12-3 or TRBV12-4 and J usage is TRBJ2-3; D assignment may be TRBD1 or TRBD2 (5 bases each). V lost 5 bases and J lost 5, with 11 bases in between. The CDR3 extends over 13 amino acids. DNA for the CDR3: TGTGCCAGCAGTCCGGGACGGTTAGATACGCAGTATTTT. Translated: CASSPGRLDTQYF.

The gene calls are TRBV28 and TRBJ2-1, with 7 bases that match TRBD1. J gave up 1 base and V 7 bases, and 7 bases lay outside the gene matches. Looked up from germline, CDR1 is MDHEN and CDR2 is SYDVKM. The CDR3 has 15 residues. The CDR3, as DNA: TGTGCCAGCACCCCGTTGACAGGGTCCTACAATGAGCAGTTCTTC. It codes for CASTPLTGSYNEQFF.

The CDR3 sequence: CSYRGASSSYNEQFF. CDR3 nucleotides: TGCAGTTACCGGGGGGCCTCAAGCTCCTACAATGAGCAGTTCTTC. The chain carries TRBV29-1 and TRBJ2-1, with D possibly TRBD2 on 7 matching bases. The CDR3 is 15 residues long. Looked up from germline, CDR1 is SQVTM and CDR2 is ANQGSEA.

The V call is TRBV11-3, the J call TRBJ2-1; 11 bases agree with TRBD2. V shed 4 bases, J shed 7 bases, and the junction held 6 bases outside the gene matches. Germline V gene data show CDR1 as SGHNT and CDR2 as YENEEA. This CDR3 is 15 amino acids long. Here the CDR3 reads CASSSTSGSRNEQFF. In nucleotides, the CDR3 is TGTGCCAGCAGCTCTACTAGCGGGAGTAGGAATGAGCAGTTCTTC.

The chain is built from TRBV6-5 and TRBJ1-1, with 9 bases identical to TRBD1. Trimming removed 4 bases from V and 3 bases from J; junction bases left unmatched: 27. This CDR3 region has 22 residues. Germline CDR1 MNHEY, CDR2 SVGAGI. The CDR3 DNA reads TGTGCCAGCAGTTTACCCTACGGGTCCCGGGACAGGGTTACAAGAAGGGACACTGAAGCTTTCTTT. Its protein is CASSLPYGSRDRVTRRDTEAFF.